The 18 T cell receptor beta chains in this list originate from one sample, sequenced in a study of blood T cell repertoires in COVID-19. Sequencing used immunoSEQ multiplex PCR; TCRdb keeps in-frame clones, though not all of them. The table lists about 230,000 clones, around four fifths of them singletons. Specimen: peripheral blood. The receptors derive from an elderly man with acute or convalescent COVID-19.

The J gene is TRBJ1-3, the V gene TRBV5-1, with D tentatively TRBD1 (5 bases). CDR1 is SGHRS and CDR2 is YFSETQ in the germline V gene. Trimming shortened V by 2 bases and J by 0 bases, and 24 bases separated the two germline ends. This CDR3 comprises 20 residues. CDR3: CASSFSLLTGPGGSGNTIYF. The CDR3 DNA sequence: TGCGCCAGCAGCTTTTCCCTACTTACCGGGCCCGGGGGCTCTGGAAACACCATATATTTT.

The chain joins TRBV20-1 to TRBJ2-7; D not resolved. Trimming left V 3 bases short and J 6 bases short, with 15 bases between. CDR3 size: 13 residues. Germline CDR1 DFQATT, CDR2 SNEGSKA (reference sequence). CDR3 sequence (DNA): TGCAGTGCTAGTGCGGTTGTTGGGCTCGAGCAGTACTTC. Its translation: CSASAVVGLEQYF.

The chain uses TRBV10-2 and TRBJ2-1, with a tentative D call TRBD2 (6 bases). V lost 8 bases to trimming and J lost 9 bases, with 14 bases between them. This CDR3 contains 12 residues. Looked up from germline, CDR1 is WSHSY and CDR2 is SAAADI. The CDR3 region has the DNA TGCGCCAGCCATGGAGGGGAGAGTGAGCAGTTCTTC. Its protein is CASHGGESEQFF.

The chain couples TRBV19 to TRBJ1-3, with D tentatively TRBD1 (6 bases). V lost 4 bases and J lost 1, with 14 bases in between. The CDR3 totals 16 residues. CDR1 LNHDA and CDR2 SQIVND come from the germline V gene (reference sequence). The CDR3 bases are TGTGCCAGTAGTACCACCGGGACACCGTCTGGAAACACCATATATTTT. This codes for CASSTTGTPSGNTIYF.

This clone was recorded once. V is TRBV21-1 and J is TRBJ2-7; the DNA was not compared with TRBD1, the D call given in the table. TRBV21-1 is a pseudogene. The CDR3 consists of 14 residues. The CDR3 region is CASGPGQGSYEQYF. CDR3 bases: TGTGCCAGCGGACCGGGACAGGGATCCTACGAGCAGTACTTC.

The genes are TRBV20-1 and TRBJ1-1; a weak D match, TRBD1 (5 bases). Per the germline V gene, CDR1 is DFQATT and CDR2 is SNEGSKA (reference sequence). The CDR3 covers 10 residues. Trimming left V 7 bases short and J 10 bases short, with 13 bases between. The CDR3 coding sequence is TGCAGTGTTACGGGGGTGGGAGCTTTCTTT. Amino acids: CSVTGVGAFF.

The table lists this clone with a count of one. CDR3 bases: TGTGCCAGTAGCTCCTACACAGACCCGAACACTGAAGCTTTCTTT. Residues: CASSSYTDPNTEAFF. This chain connects TRBV19 to TRBJ1-1, with D unresolved. The V end lost 6 bases, the J end lost 1 base, and 15 bases lay between the germline ends. The germline V gene has CDR1 LNHDA and CDR2 SQIVND (reference sequence). The CDR3 contains 15 residues. The whole variable domain, remainder taken from reference TRBV19 and TRBJ1-1, is DGGITQSPKYLFRKEGQNVTLSCEQNLNHDAMYWYRQDPGQGLRLIYYSQIVNDFQKGDIAEGYSVSREKKESFPLTVTSAQKNPTAFYLCASSSYTDPNTEAFFGQGTRLTVV.

The J gene is TRBJ1-1, the V gene TRBV14; 8 bases fit TRBD1. The CDR3 has 16 residues. V was pared by 2 bases and J by 1 base, with 6 bases of the junction left unmatched. Looked up from germline, CDR1 is SGHDN and CDR2 is FVKESK. The CDR3 DNA follows: TGTGCCAGCAGCCAACGTACAGGGGGTGGGAACACTGAAGCTTTCTTT. Protein sequence: CASSQRTGGGNTEAFF.

This chain connects TRBV18 to TRBJ2-1; 8 bases fit TRBD2. CDR1 KGHSH and CDR2 LQKENI come from the germline V gene. V trimming: 1 base; J trimming: 3 bases; junction bases outside the gene matches: 8. This CDR3 comprises 17 residues. The CDR3 region is CASSPRTSSPFYNEQFF. In nucleotides, the CDR3 is TGTGCCAGCTCACCACGGACTAGCTCCCCATTCTACAATGAGCAGTTCTTC.

Written as DNA, the CDR3 is TGTGCCAGCAGTGACGGACAGGGTTACACAGATACGCAGTATTTT. Its protein is CASSDGQGYTDTQYF. This chain uses TRBV6-4 with TRBJ2-3; 8 bases are shared with TRBD1. There are 15 residues in the CDR3. V was clipped by 2 bases and J by 2 bases; unmatched bases: 3. From germline, CDR1 is MRHNA and CDR2 SNTAGT.

CDR3 in amino acids: CASSFQVAGVEQFF. In DNA, the CDR3 is TGTGCCAGCAGTTTCCAAGTAGCGGGAGTTGAGCAGTTCTTC. The chain combines TRBV6-2 or TRBV6-3 with TRBJ2-1, with 9 nucleotides matching TRBD2. The CDR3 contains 14 residues. V lost 4 bases and J lost 9; bases outside the gene matches: 7. Germline V lookup: CDR1 MNHEY, CDR2 SVGEGT.

The chain's CDR3 is CASSQGEAGVSDTQYF. Here the CDR3 DNA reads TGTGCCAGCAGCCAAGGTGAAGCGGGAGTCTCAGATACGCAGTATTTT. This chain uses TRBV4-2 with TRBJ2-3; 8 bases map to TRBD2. The CDR3 runs 16 residues. V was pared by 1 base and J by 4 bases, with 7 bases of the junction left unmatched. Looked up from germline, CDR1 is LGHNA and CDR2 is YNFKEQ.

The CDR3 nucleotides read TGTGCCACCAGCAGCCAGGGAAAAACTGAAGCTTTCTTT. Translated: CATSSQGKTEAFF. This rearrangement joins TRBV15 to TRBJ1-1; D perhaps matches TRBD1 (5 bases). The CDR3 contains 13 residues. V was clipped by 3 bases and J by 5 bases, with 10 bases between them. The germline gives CDR1 LNHNV, CDR2 YYDKDF (reference sequence).

This rearrangement joins TRBV27 to TRBJ2-7; 9 bases align to TRBD1. The V segment lost 2 bases and the J segment 6 bases; nucleotides outside the gene matches: 11. The germline CDR1 and CDR2 sequences are MNHEY and SMNVEV (reference sequence). There are 16 residues in the CDR3. In DNA form, the CDR3 reads TGTGCCAGCAGTTTAACTAACAGGGGGCGCGCCTCCGAGCAGTACTTC. Translation: CASSLTNRGRASEQYF.

This sequence joins TRBV12-3 or TRBV12-4 and TRBJ2-7, with D perhaps matching TRBD1 (6 bases). The V end was cut by 3 bases, the J end by 4 bases, with 10 bases between. The CDR3 is made up of 13 amino acids. CDR3 bases: TGTGCCAGCAGTTTTAACAGGGAATACGAGCAGTACTTC. This encodes CASSFNREYEQYF.

The chain joins TRBV7-9 to TRBJ1-4; TRBD1 might be the D (6 bases). The ends were cut back, 1 base at V and 7 bases at J, with 13 bases in the middle. Germline V lookup: CDR1 SEHNR, CDR2 FQNEAQ (reference sequence). The CDR3 contains 15 residues. CDR3: CASSLGAGEGEKLFF. The CDR3, as DNA: TGTGCCAGCAGCTTAGGGGCAGGGGAAGGTGAAAAACTGTTTTTT.

V and J are TRBV7-3 and TRBJ2-1; D is perhaps TRBD1 (5 bases). V was pared by 1 base and J by 3 bases, with 10 bases between. This CDR3 has 15 amino acids. Germline CDR1 reads SGHTA; CDR2 reads FQGTGA. The CDR3 coding sequence is TGTGCCAGCAGCTTAAGTGGGGCGTACTACAATGAGCAGTTCTTC. Translated: CASSLSGAYYNEQFF.

V and J are TRBV3-1 (or the pseudogene TRBV3-2) and TRBJ1-2, with TRBD1 as a possible D gene (5 bases). The germline V gene has CDR1 LGHDT and CDR2 YNNKEL (reference sequence). Trimming took off 4 bases at V and 7 bases at J, with 19 bases between the two ends. The CDR3 consists of 15 residues. Written as DNA, the CDR3 is TGTGCCAGCAGCCCTATATCGGGGGGAGGAGGTGGCTACACCTTC. Translation: CASSPISGGGGGYTF.